The T cell receptor (beta chain) under discussion was sequenced for a study of regulatory T cells in long-lasting Graves disease. Documented time point: newly diagnosed GD, antithyroid drugs for less than 3 months. Scientists built the TCR library using RNA that was extracted from PBMCs. This CDR3 spans 15 amino acids. Between the trimmed V and J ends, which lost 0 bases and 1 base, there was a span of 9 bases. Germline CDR1 SGHRS, CDR2 YFSETQ. HTBI primers from iRepertoire and Arm-PCR of CDR3 regions yielded the TCR beta libraries. Each CDR3 protein gets one entry after TCRdb re-called the multiplex PCR reads with MiXCR. The repertoire has more than 300,000 distinct CDR3 sequences, around 15% of them found once; the top ten carry 20% to 25%. These sequences were also reported in another study, on T cells in Graves' hyperthyroidism and ophthalmopathy. That source notes: TCR CDR3 regions were first amplified by RT-PCR with HTBI primers. Most clonotypes expanded in the thyroid (above 0.001) were also present in blood.

This clonotype was obtained from a woman between 18 and 30 years old with Graves disease. The sequencing here drew on peripheral blood mononuclear cells (PBMCs), taken at new diagnosis, from a patient treated with antithyroid drugs. This chain links TRBV5-1 with TRBJ2-3; tentative D call: TRBD1 (5 bases). As DNA, the CDR3 is TGCGCCAGCAGCTTGGCACAGGTTGGCACAGATACGCAGTATTTT. Translation gives CASSLAQVGTDTQYF.